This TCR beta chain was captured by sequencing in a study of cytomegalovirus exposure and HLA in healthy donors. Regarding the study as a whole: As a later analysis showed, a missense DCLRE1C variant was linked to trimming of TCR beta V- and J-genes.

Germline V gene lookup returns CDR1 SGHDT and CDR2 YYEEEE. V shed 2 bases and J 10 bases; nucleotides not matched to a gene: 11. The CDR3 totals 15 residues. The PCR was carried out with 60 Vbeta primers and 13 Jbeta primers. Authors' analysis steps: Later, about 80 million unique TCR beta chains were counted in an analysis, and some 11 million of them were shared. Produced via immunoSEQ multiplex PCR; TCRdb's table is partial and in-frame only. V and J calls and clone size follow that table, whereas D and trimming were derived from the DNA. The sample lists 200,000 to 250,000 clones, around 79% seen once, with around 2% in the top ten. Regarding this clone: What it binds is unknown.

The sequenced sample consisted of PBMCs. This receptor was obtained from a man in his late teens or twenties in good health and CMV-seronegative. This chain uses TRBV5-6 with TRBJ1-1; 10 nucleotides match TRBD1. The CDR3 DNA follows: TGTGCCAGCAGCTTTGGGGACAGGGGCACCCTGGGAGCTTTCTTT. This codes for CASSFGDRGTLGAFF.